The T cell receptor beta chain described here comes from a study of T cell changes during pregnancy in multiple sclerosis (dated by TCRdb to between 2017 and 2020). At the level of the whole study: The study examined how the T cell repertoire changed over the course of pregnancy in women with multiple sclerosis.

Libraries were constructed by the immunoSEQ multiplex PCR assay. Sourced from immuneACCESS, this table was stored by TCRdb with only in-frame sequences that have V and J called. A share of the clones is absent; for the studies checked, an unresolved V gene accounts for under half, and the remainder has no known explanation. This sample lists 25,000 to 35,000 clones; approximately 86% were detected once. The leading ten clones occupy approximately 8.7% of the sample. This clone was detected a few times. The clone's antigen remains unknown. No much larger clone exists at a distance of one base, and base qualities are not known. The receptor was isolated from a female donor with multiple sclerosis, enrolled in a pregnancy study. The sequencing here drew on CD8+ T cells from peripheral blood mononuclear cells, taken in the first trimester of pregnancy.

Here is the DNA: TGTGCCAGCAGCCCAATTTCTAGCCTCTCTAACACCGGGGAGCTGTTTTTT. Translated, this is CASSPISSLSNTGELFF. The chain is encoded by TRBV16 joined to TRBJ2-2, and perhaps TRBD2 as D gene, on 5 matching bases. V loses 4 bases, J loses 2 bases, and the germline ends lie 17 bases apart. From cysteine to phenylalanine, the CDR3 is 17 amino acids long. Solely the CDR3 DNA is kept, with 51 bases framed from the first base. Reading the germline V gene gives CDR1 KGHSY and CDR2 FQNENV.